The rows below give T cell receptor beta chains drawn from one sample of a study of metastatic and nonmetastatic thyroid tumors. With MiXCR, TCRdb reprocessed the PCR reads. The table records tens of thousands of clones, about a third of them present only once. Material for sequencing was tumor tissue. These receptors were collected from a female donor with papillary thyroid cancer or a benign thyroid nodule (not recorded which). Some clones in this sample may be carry-over from other donors' samples. CDR3s include the opening cysteine and the closing phenylalanine or tryptophan. Each record gives: clone size, J gene, D gene, V gene, CDR3 DNA, CDR3 protein. D genes are given only for firm matches. Rows may omit the clone size; those that give it use once, few, many or a size class.

size: few; J: TRBJ1-2; D: .; V: TRBV4-2; DNA: TGTGCCAGCAGCCAAAACGTCTATGGCTACACCTTC; CDR3: CASSQNVYGYTF
size: .; J: TRBJ2-2; D: TRBD1; V: TRBV18; DNA: TGTGCCAGCTCACCAGATGACAGGGTCACCGGGGAGCTGTTTTTT; CDR3: CASSPDDRVTGELFF
size: large; J: TRBJ2-1; D: .; V: TRBV4-2; DNA: TGTGCCAGCAGCCAAGTAGTGATGCAATACAATGAGCAGTTCTTC; CDR3: CASSQVVMQYNEQFF
size: few; J: TRBJ2-7; D: .; V: TRBV28; DNA: TGTGCCAGCAGTGTGACCTATTTCTACGAGCAGTACTTC; CDR3: CASSVTYFYEQYF
size: .; J: TRBJ2-5; D: .; V: TRBV20-1; DNA: TGCAGTGCTAGAGATTTCAGGGTTAAGCAAGAGACCCAGTACTTC; CDR3: CSARDFRVKQETQYF
size: few; J: TRBJ1-6; D: .; V: TRBV6-1; DNA: TGTGCCAGCAGCGCCTACGTTAGGGGACCCCTCCACTTT; CDR3: CASSAYVRGPLHF
size: few; J: TRBJ1-2; D: .; V: TRBV28; DNA: TGTGCCAGCAGTTCTCGTTTACAGGAGACGTGTAGCTTC; CDR3: CASSSRLQETCSF
size: .; J: TRBJ2-2; D: .; V: TRBV12-3/TRBV12-4; DNA: TGTGCCAGCATACCGACAGGCGGGGAGCTGTGTTTT; CDR3: CASIPTGGELCF
size: .; J: TRBJ2-1; D: TRBD2; V: TRBV6-1; DNA: TGTGCCAGCAGTGACGGACTAGGGTTAAACAATGAGCAGTTCTTC; CDR3: CASSDGLGLNNEQFF
size: .; J: TRBJ2-1; D: TRBD2; V: TRBV4-1; DNA: TGCGCCAGCAGCCCATTACTAGCGGGAGCATACAATGAGCAGTTCTTC; CDR3: CASSPLLAGAYNEQFF
size: few; J: TRBJ2-2; D: .; V: TRBV28; DNA: TGTGCCAGCGGGAAGGAAAACACCGGGGAGCTGTTTTTT; CDR3: CASGKENTGELFF
size: .; J: TRBJ2-7; D: TRBD1; V: TRBV29-1; DNA: TGCAGCGTTGAGTTGGGCAGGGGGAACTACGAGCAGTACTTC; CDR3: CSVELGRGNYEQYF
size: .; J: TRBJ2-1; D: TRBD2; V: TRBV12-3/TRBV12-4; DNA: TGTGCCAGCAGTTTCGAGGCGGGAGCTAGCAACAATGAGCAGTTCTTC; CDR3: CASSFEAGASNNEQFF
size: once; J: TRBJ1-2; D: TRBD1; V: TRBV20-1; DNA: TGCATTGGACAGGCAAACTATGGCTACACCTTC; CDR3: CIGQANYGYTF
size: many; J: TRBJ2-1; D: .; V: TRBV28; DNA: TGTGCCAGCAAGTCGGCAGGGTACTCCTACAATGAGCAGTTCTTC; CDR3: CASKSAGYSYNEQFF
size: .; J: TRBJ2-3; D: .; V: TRBV3-1; DNA: TGTGCCAGCGGGGCGGATACGCAGTATTTT; CDR3: CASGADTQYF
size: .; J: TRBJ2-2; D: .; V: TRBV27; DNA: TGTGCCAGCAGTTGGGGGCAAGCGAACACCGGGGAGCTGTTTTTT; CDR3: CASSWGQANTGELFF
size: .; J: TRBJ2-7; D: .; V: TRBV6-1; DNA: TGTGCCACCCAGAGCCCGGGACTGAGGTCCTACGAGCAGTACTTC; CDR3: CATQSPGLRSYEQYF
size: few; J: TRBJ2-6; D: .; V: TRBV28; DNA: TGTGCCAGCAGTTTGTCGGGACAAGGCTCTGGGGCCAACGTCCTGACTTTC; CDR3: CASSLSGQGSGANVLTF
size: .; J: TRBJ2-7; D: .; V: TRBV13; DNA: TGTGCCAGCAGCTTAGACAGGGAATGGCACGAGCAGTACTTC; CDR3: CASSLDREWHEQYF
size: many; J: TRBJ2-1; D: TRBD2; V: TRBV27; DNA: TGTGCCAGCAGTCACCGACTAGCGGGAGCCGTAAATGAGCAGTTCTTC; CDR3: CASSHRLAGAVNEQFF
size: few; J: TRBJ2-1; D: .; V: TRBV29-1; DNA: TGCAGCGTTCGAGGGAGCTCCTACAATGAGCAGTTCTTC; CDR3: CSVRGSSYNEQFF
size: .; J: TRBJ2-2; D: .; V: TRBV2; DNA: TGTGCCAGCAGTGAAGCGTTGCTCGAGGGTGGAGCGAACACCGGGGAGCTGTTTTTT; CDR3: CASSEALLEGGANTGELFF
size: few; J: TRBJ2-7; D: .; V: TRBV6-6; DNA: TGTGCCAGCAGTTCCTCGGGAGTCTTCTCCTACGAGCAGTACTTC; CDR3: CASSSSGVFSYEQYF
size: few; J: TRBJ2-7; D: TRBD2; V: TRBV2; DNA: TGTGCCAGCGAGGATAGCGGGCGGATCTCCTACGAGCAGTACTTC; CDR3: CASEDSGRISYEQYF
size: .; J: TRBJ2-2; D: TRBD2; V: TRBV24-1; DNA: TGTGCCACCAGTGATCCCGGGACTAGCGCTTCCGGGGAGCTGTTTTTT; CDR3: CATSDPGTSASGELFF
size: few; J: TRBJ1-2; D: .; V: TRBV28; DNA: TGTGCCAGCAACTCTGGTGGGGGGGGCGCTTACGGCTACACCTTC; CDR3: CASNSGGGGAYGYTF
size: few; J: TRBJ1-6; D: .; V: TRBV28; DNA: TGTGCCAGCAGTCCAATGAGACCGACGAATTCACCCCTCCACTTT; CDR3: CASSPMRPTNSPLHF
size: .; J: TRBJ2-6; D: TRBD1; V: TRBV11-1; DNA: TGTGCCAGCAGCCGTACAGACAGGGAGAGCTCTGGGGCCAACGTCCTGACTTTC; CDR3: CASSRTDRESSGANVLTF
size: few; J: TRBJ2-1; D: .; V: TRBV9; DNA: TGTGCCAGCAGCCCTAGTGGAGGCCTGGAGCAGTTCTTC; CDR3: CASSPSGGLEQFF
size: .; J: TRBJ1-6; D: .; V: TRBV11-1; DNA: TGTGCCAGCAGCTTAGCTCTAGCCTCGGACGGGAATTCACCCCTCCACTTT; CDR3: CASSLALASDGNSPLHF
size: few; J: TRBJ1-5; D: TRBD1; V: TRBV6-2/TRBV6-3; DNA: TGTGCCAGCAGTAAGGGGGCACAGCCCCAGCATTTT; CDR3: CASSKGAQPQHF
size: few; J: TRBJ1-5; D: .; V: TRBV15; DNA: TGTGCCACCTCGCCTACAGGCAATCAGCCCCAGCATTTT; CDR3: CATSPTGNQPQHF
size: few; J: TRBJ2-2; D: .; V: TRBV7-2; DNA: TGTGCCAGCAGCTTAGCGCCATCCGGGTGGCTGTTTTTT; CDR3: CASSLAPSGWLFF
size: .; J: TRBJ1-2; D: .; V: TRBV10-1; DNA: TGCGCCAGCAGTGAGTCGGGGACATCCTATGGCTACACCTTC; CDR3: CASSESGTSYGYTF
size: .; J: TRBJ1-2; D: .; V: TRBV5-4; DNA: TGTGCCAGCAGCTTGCTCCCCGGTGATTATGGCTACACCTTC; CDR3: CASSLLPGDYGYTF
size: few; J: TRBJ2-2; D: TRBD1; V: TRBV6-1; DNA: TGTGCCAGCAGCGGACAGGCCAACACCGGGGAGCTGTTTTTT; CDR3: CASSGQANTGELFF
size: .; J: TRBJ2-7; D: .; V: TRBV28; DNA: TGTGCCAGCAGGCGTAGCCCCCGGGACTTATCCTACGAGCATTACTTC; CDR3: CASRRSPRDLSYEHYF
size: few; J: TRBJ2-1; D: TRBD1; V: TRBV6-1; DNA: TGTGCCAGCAAAGTGAGGGGACAGGGGGGAAATGAGCAGTTCTTC; CDR3: CASKVRGQGGNEQFF
size: .; J: TRBJ2-6; D: .; V: TRBV11-2; DNA: TGTGCCAGCAGCTTAGCCTTACCTGGGGCCAACGTCCTGACTTTC; CDR3: CASSLALPGANVLTF
size: .; J: TRBJ1-2; D: .; V: TRBV24-1; DNA: TGTGCCACCAGTGGAGGGGATGGCTACACCTTC; CDR3: CATSGGDGYTF
size: .; J: TRBJ2-7; D: .; V: TRBV2; DNA: TGTGCCAGCAGTGGGCCAATGGGGGAGTATAGCTACGAGCAGTACTTC; CDR3: CASSGPMGEYSYEQYF
size: once; J: TRBJ2-5; D: .; V: TRBV6-1; DNA: TGTGCCAGCAGTGAAGTGGCCAGACAAGAGACCCAGTACTTC; CDR3: CASSEVARQETQYF
size: few; J: TRBJ1-5; D: .; V: TRBV6-1; DNA: TGTGCCAGCAAGACAGGCCCCACGCAGCCCCAGCATTTT; CDR3: CASKTGPTQPQHF
size: .; J: TRBJ1-6; D: .; V: TRBV2; DNA: TGTGCCAGCATGATTATCGCGAGCTCCTATAATTCACCCCTCCACTTT; CDR3: CASMIIASSYNSPLHF
size: .; J: TRBJ2-3; D: TRBD2; V: TRBV20-1; DNA: TGCAGTGCTAGAGATTCAAGCGGGAGGGCTTCAAATACGCAGTATTTT; CDR3: CSARDSSGRASNTQYF
size: few; J: TRBJ2-7; D: TRBD2; V: TRBV6-5; DNA: TGTGCCAGCAGTTCTCGGACTAGCGGGAGTTACGAGCAGTACTTC; CDR3: CASSSRTSGSYEQYF
size: .; J: TRBJ2-1; D: .; V: TRBV7-8; DNA: TGTGCCAGCAGCCTTGGCCCGGGACCAAGGAATGAGCAGTTCTTC; CDR3: CASSLGPGPRNEQFF
size: few; J: TRBJ1-2; D: .; V: TRBV2; DNA: TGTGCCAGCTTTGAGTCAGTGTGGGCTGACACCTTC; CDR3: CASFESVWADTF